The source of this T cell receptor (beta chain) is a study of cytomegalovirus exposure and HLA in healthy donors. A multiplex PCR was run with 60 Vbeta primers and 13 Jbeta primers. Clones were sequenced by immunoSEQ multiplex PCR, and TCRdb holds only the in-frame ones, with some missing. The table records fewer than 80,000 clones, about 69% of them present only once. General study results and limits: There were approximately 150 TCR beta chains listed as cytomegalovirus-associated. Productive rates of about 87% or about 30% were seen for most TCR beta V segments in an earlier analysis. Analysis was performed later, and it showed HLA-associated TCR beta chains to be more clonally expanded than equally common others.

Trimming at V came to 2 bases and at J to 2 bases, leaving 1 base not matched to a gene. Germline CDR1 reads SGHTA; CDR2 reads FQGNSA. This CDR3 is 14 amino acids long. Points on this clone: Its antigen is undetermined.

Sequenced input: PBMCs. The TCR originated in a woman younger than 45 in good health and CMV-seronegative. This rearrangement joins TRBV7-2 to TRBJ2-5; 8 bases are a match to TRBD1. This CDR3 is CASSLRTGQETQYF. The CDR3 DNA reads TGTGCCAGCAGCTTACGGACAGGGCAAGAGACCCAGTACTTC.